The 2 T cell receptor beta chains presented below share a single source sample, sequenced in a study of T cell clonotyping in hematopoietic cell transplantation. Time point in this sample: recipient sample about 28 days before transplant, after cytoreduction. Assay used: immunoSEQ multiplex PCR; TCRdb lists only in-frame clones, some missing. The table shows around 80,000 clones, with around 96% occurring only once. This sample comprised peripheral blood mononuclear cells, obtained before stem cell transplant. These receptors all come from a woman aged 45-60 years with acute myeloid leukemia. Some clones in this sample may be carry-over from other donors' samples.

The chain combines TRBV28 with TRBJ1-5; D ambiguous. Germline CDR1 is MDHEN and CDR2 is SYDVKM. Trimming took 1 base from V and 11 from J, leaving 9 bases between them. CDR3 length: 12 residues. In nucleotides, the CDR3 is TGTGCCAGCAGTTTATTTCCGGGGTCCCAGCATTTT. Translation: CASSLFPGSQHF.

The chain links TRBV27 to TRBJ2-1; D not resolved. With 8 bases removed from V and 5 bases from J, the gap between germline ends came to 19 bases. This CDR3 comprises 15 residues. CDR1 is MNHEY, CDR2 SMNVEV, per germline (reference sequence). CDR3 amino acids: CASRSWAERNNEQFF. CDR3 DNA sequence: TGTGCCAGCCGATCCTGGGCAGAAAGAAACAATGAGCAGTTCTTC.